This TCR beta chain was found in a study of blood T cells in healthy people across ages. Per sample, a minimum of 6.5 million PBMCs were isolated. A minimum of 6 micrograms of total RNA was extracted per sample. The germline CDR1 and CDR2 sequences are SNHLY and FYNNEI. Trimming took 4 bases from V and 0 from J, leaving 13 bases between them. The CDR3 has 15 residues. A sample-barcoded 5' primer and a J-beta primer mix were used in a second PCR of roughly 7 to 11 cycles. TCRdb fed the 5' RACE reads into MiXCR, producing one record per CDR3 protein. The data contain fewer than 800,000 distinct CDR3 sequences, 25% of them singletons. This sample was shared with a second study, whose subject was T cells of mothers and their children. Per that paper: Related and unrelated pairs show similar thymic shaping of TCR recombination output.

The sample comprised blood. The receptor was derived from a boy between 10 and 17 years old in good health. The chain links TRBV2 to TRBJ2-7, with D possibly matching TRBD1 (6 bases). The CDR3 DNA is TGTGCCAGCAGTGGTGAAGGGGACATCTCCTACGAGCAGTACTTC. This sequence encodes CASSGEGDISYEQYF. Using reference TRBV2 and TRBJ2-7 for the parts outside the CDR3, the full variable domain is EPEVTQTPSHQVTQMGQEVILRCVPISNHLYFYWYRQILGQKVEFLVSFYNNEISEKSEIFDDQFSVERPDGSNFTLKIRSTKLEDSAMYFCASSGEGDISYEQYFGPGTRLTVT.